The source of this T cell receptor beta chain is a study of Graves' ophthalmopathy and Graves' hyperthyroidism. Whole-study results and caveats: Among expanded thyroid clonotypes above 0.001 frequency, most also occurred in blood.

The CDR3 consists of 15 residues. CDR1 is SGHRS and CDR2 is YFSETQ in the germline V gene. Trimming removed 3 bases from V and 3 bases from J; junction bases left unmatched: 3. The TCR beta CDR3 regions underwent amplification from RNA transcripts. After a first-round RT-PCR with HTBI primers, a second-round multiplex PCR was run. TCRdb recomputed calls from the multiplex PCR reads with MiXCR, one row per CDR3 protein. The sample carries about 1.1 million distinct CDR3 sequences, around a third recorded once. Hyperthyroidism was new, under 2 months, in patients aged 18 to 65. Exclusion criteria comprised other autoimmune diseases, uncontrolled infections, pregnancy or lactation in patients. Orbital computed tomography, together with clinical symptoms, serum thyroxine, TRAb and thyroid ultrasound, was used for diagnosis. This clonotype occurred many times. Its specificity is unknown.

Sequencing was performed on peripheral blood or thyroid tissue (not recorded which). This chain uses TRBV5-1 with TRBJ2-2; 9 nucleotides line up with TRBD2. This TCR derives from an adult man with Graves' hyperthyroidism. CDR3: CASSSSGTDTGELFF. Written as DNA, the CDR3 is TGCGCCAGCAGCTCTAGCGGGACGGACACCGGGGAGCTGTTTTTT.